This is a list of T cell receptor beta chains from one sample in a study of beta chain features in type 1 diabetes. This table comes from immunoSEQ multiplex PCR, and its TCRdb copy is limited to in-frame clones, with some not included. The data contain fewer than 350,000 clones, 15% to 20% of them seen just once; the ten biggest clones take up approximately 0.046%. Sequencing input: naive CD4+ T cells from blood. Source of these receptors: a woman aged 18-30 years in good health. The CDR3 runs from the conserved cysteine through the conserved F or W.

j_call,v_call,cdr3_aa
TRBJ2-6,TRBV4-1,CASSQAGQGRTSGANVLTF
TRBJ2-7,TRBV5-1,CASSGGQLHNEQYF
TRBJ2-1,TRBV25-1,CASSDVAGGYSSYNEQFF
TRBJ1-2,TRBV18,CASSPQDKGGYTF
TRBJ1-1,TRBV5-4,CASMRTGATEAFF
TRBJ2-7,TRBV30,CAWRTTSDLYEQYF
TRBJ2-1,TRBV5-1,CASSATNTGDEQFF
TRBJ2-2,TRBV29-1,CSVVVAGNTGELFF
TRBJ1-6,TRBV4-3,CASSPGQSILPLHF
TRBJ1-1,TRBV7-9,CASSPAGGQALNTEAFF
TRBJ2-3,TRBV5-4,CASSLGLAGKLDTQYF
TRBJ2-4,TRBV5-4,CASRSDRADIQYF
TRBJ2-5,TRBV5-1,CASSLGQGIETQYF
TRBJ2-1,TRBV18,CASSPGSGGYNEQFF
TRBJ1-4,TRBV20-1,CSARGEKLFF
TRBJ2-4,TRBV18,CASRQGDKNIQYF
TRBJ1-2,TRBV9,CASSVVGSSGYGYTF
TRBJ2-7,TRBV2,CASSEVRTSGKNEQYF
TRBJ1-4,TRBV15,CATQGGEEKLFF
TRBJ2-1,TRBV6-1,CASSGVLSGGGRNEQFF
TRBJ2-1,TRBV7-2,CASSHWTSGGPRGEQFF
TRBJ1-2,TRBV5-1,CASSLAGRGYTF
TRBJ2-2,TRBV23-1,CASSQSGAVNTGELFF
TRBJ1-4,TRBV7-2,CASRPLGVATNEKLFF
TRBJ2-6,TRBV4-1,CASSQEGRTGTLSSGANVLTF
TRBJ2-7,TRBV6-1,CASSPPGTNYEQYF
TRBJ2-5,TRBV30,CACSRRGHPQETQYF
TRBJ2-7,TRBV6-5,CASSYSRPGGGEQYF
TRBJ2-2,TRBV11-2,CASRRAIGTGELFF
TRBJ1-5,TRBV2,CASSSELRVDQPQHF
TRBJ1-2,TRBV6-1,CASSADREDGYTF
TRBJ1-2,TRBV4-3,CASSQDQQINYGYTF
TRBJ2-7,TRBV6-5,CASSYSDRGLHEQYF
TRBJ2-1,TRBV7-3,CASSLGLAGDNEQFF
TRBJ1-1,TRBV2,CASSVNRFLNTEAFF
TRBJ1-3,TRBV15,CATSRESPFSGNTIYF
TRBJ1-3,TRBV19,CATGQGAGNTIYF
TRBJ2-2,TRBV6-1,CASSDQPQGSGELFF
TRBJ1-6,TRBV30,CACQRGGNSPLHF
TRBJ2-3,TRBV5-1,CASSQTGADTQYF
TRBJ2-1,TRBV29-1,CGTQREGNEQFF
TRBJ2-5,TRBV2,CASSDSGLAHGNF
TRBJ2-3,TRBV28,CASSLDTQYF
TRBJ1-4,TRBV30,CACLSMGAPDEKLFF
TRBJ1-3,TRBV23-1,CARMTGTSGNTIYF
TRBJ2-2,TRBV4-3,CASSQFLAANTGELFF